The sequence of this TCR beta chain was determined in a study of cytomegalovirus exposure and HLA in healthy donors. Primers for the PCR totalled 60 Vbeta and 13 Jbeta. Only in-frame clones appear in the TCRdb table, and some are missing; sequencing was by immunoSEQ multiplex PCR. The sample lists 80,000 to 100,000 clones; approximately 70% were seen once. From germline, CDR1 is MNHEY and CDR2 SVGAGI. Trimming removed 2 bases from V and 6 bases from J; junction bases left unmatched: 1. The CDR3 has 14 amino acids. The specimen was PBMCs. This chain links TRBV6-5 with TRBJ1-6; 7 nucleotides agree with TRBD1. This TCR derives from a man between 50 and 59 years old in good health and CMV-seronegative. The CDR3 DNA reads TGTGCCAGCAGTTACCGGGACAGTAATTCACCCCTCCACTTT. Its protein is CASSYRDSNSPLHF.